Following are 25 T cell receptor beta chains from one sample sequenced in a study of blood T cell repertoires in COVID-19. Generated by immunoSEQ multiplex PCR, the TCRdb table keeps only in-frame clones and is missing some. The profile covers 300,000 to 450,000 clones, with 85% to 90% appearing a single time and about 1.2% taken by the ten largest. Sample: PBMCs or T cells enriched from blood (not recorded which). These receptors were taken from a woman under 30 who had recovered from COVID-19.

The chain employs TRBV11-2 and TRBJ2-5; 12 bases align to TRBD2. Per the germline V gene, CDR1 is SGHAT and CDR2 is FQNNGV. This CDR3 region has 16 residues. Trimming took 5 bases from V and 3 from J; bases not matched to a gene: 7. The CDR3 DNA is TGTGCCAGCAGCCCCGCTCGACTAGCGGGGGAAGAGACCCAGTACTTC. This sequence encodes CASSPARLAGEETQYF.

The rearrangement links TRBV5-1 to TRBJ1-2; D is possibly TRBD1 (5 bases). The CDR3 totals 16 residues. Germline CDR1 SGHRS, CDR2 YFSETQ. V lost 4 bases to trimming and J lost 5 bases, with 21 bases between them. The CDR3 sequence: CASSAGTPHSGYGYTF. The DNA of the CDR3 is TGCGCCAGCAGCGCGGGGACCCCCCATTCAGGGTATGGCTACACCTTC.

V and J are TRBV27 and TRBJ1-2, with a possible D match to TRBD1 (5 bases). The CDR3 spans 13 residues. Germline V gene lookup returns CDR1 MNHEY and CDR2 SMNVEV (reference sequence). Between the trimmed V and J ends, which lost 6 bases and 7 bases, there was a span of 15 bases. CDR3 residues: CASRARGVGGYTF. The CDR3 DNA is TGTGCCAGCAGGGCACGGGGGGTCGGTGGCTACACCTTC.

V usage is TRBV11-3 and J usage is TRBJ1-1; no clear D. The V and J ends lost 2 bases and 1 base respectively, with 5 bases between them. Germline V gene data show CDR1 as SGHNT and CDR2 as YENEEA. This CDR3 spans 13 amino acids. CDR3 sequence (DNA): TGTGCCAGCAGCTTAAGCACGAACACTGAAGCTTTCTTT. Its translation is CASSLSTNTEAFF.

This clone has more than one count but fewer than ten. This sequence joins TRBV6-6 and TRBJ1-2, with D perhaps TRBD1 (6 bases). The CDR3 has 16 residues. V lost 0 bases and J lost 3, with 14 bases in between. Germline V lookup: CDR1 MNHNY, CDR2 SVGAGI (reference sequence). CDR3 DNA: TGTGCCAGCAGTTACTCGAATCCCGCAGGGGACTATGGCTACACCTTC. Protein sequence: CASSYSNPAGDYGYTF.

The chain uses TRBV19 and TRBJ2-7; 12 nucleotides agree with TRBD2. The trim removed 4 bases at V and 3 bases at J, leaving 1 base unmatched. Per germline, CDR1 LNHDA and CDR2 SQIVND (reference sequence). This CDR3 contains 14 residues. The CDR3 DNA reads TGTGCCAGTAGTAGGACTAGCGGGGACTACGAGCAGTACTTC. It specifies CASSRTSGDYEQYF.

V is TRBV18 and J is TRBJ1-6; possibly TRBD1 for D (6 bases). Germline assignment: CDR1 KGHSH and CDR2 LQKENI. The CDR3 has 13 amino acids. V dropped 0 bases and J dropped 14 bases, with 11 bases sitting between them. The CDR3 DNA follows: TGTGCCAGCTCACCACCGACCTCAGGGGCCCTCCACTTT. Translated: CASSPPTSGALHF. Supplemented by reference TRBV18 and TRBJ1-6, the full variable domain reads NAGVMQNPRHLVRRRGQEARLRCSPMKGHSHVYWYRQLPEEGLKFMVYLQKENIIDESGMPKERFSAEFPKEGPSILRIQQVVRGDSAAYFCASSPPTSGALHFGNGTRLTVT.

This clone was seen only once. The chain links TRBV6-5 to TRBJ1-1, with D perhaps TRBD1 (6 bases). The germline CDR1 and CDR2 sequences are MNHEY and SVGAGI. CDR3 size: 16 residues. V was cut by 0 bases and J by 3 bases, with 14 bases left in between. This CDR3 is CASSYSGGWGHTEAFF. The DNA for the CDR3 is TGTGCCAGCAGTTACTCCGGCGGGTGGGGGCACACTGAAGCTTTCTTT.

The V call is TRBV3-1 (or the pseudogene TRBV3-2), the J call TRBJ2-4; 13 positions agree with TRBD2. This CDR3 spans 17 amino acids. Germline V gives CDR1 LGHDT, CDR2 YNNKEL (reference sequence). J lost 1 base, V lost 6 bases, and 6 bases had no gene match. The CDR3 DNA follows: TGTGCCAGCAGGCGGACTAGCGGGGGAGAGGCCAAAAACATTCAGTACTTC. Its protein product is CASRRTSGGEAKNIQYF.

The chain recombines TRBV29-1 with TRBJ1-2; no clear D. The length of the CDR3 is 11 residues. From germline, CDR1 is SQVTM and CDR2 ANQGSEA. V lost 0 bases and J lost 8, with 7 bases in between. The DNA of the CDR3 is TGCAGCGTTGAAGATAGCCAGGGCTACACCTTC. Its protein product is CSVEDSQGYTF. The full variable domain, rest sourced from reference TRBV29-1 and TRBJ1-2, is SAVISQKPSRDICQRGTSLTIQCQVDSQVTMMFWYRQQPGQSLTLIATANQGSEATYESGFVIDKFPISRPNLTFSTLTVSNMSPEDSSIYLCSVEDSQGYTFGSGTRLTVV.

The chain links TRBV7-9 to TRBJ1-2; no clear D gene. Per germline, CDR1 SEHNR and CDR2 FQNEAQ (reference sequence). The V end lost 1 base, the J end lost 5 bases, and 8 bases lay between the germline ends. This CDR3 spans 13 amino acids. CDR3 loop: CASSLVNGYGYTF. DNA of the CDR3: TGTGCCAGCAGCTTAGTCAACGGTTATGGCTACACCTTC.

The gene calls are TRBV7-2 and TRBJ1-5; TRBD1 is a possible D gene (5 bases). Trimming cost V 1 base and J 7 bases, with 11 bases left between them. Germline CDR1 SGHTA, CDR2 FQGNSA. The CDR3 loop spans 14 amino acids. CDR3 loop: CASSLGQYGQPQHF. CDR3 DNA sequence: TGTGCCAGCAGCTTAGGACAGTATGGCCAGCCCCAGCATTTT.

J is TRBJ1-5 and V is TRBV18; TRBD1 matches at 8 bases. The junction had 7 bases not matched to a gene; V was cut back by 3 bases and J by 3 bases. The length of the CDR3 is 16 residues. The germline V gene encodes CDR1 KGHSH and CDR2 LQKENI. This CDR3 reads CASSPGTGPFNQPQHF. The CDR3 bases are TGTGCCAGCTCACCTGGGACAGGCCCTTTCAATCAGCCCCAGCATTTT.

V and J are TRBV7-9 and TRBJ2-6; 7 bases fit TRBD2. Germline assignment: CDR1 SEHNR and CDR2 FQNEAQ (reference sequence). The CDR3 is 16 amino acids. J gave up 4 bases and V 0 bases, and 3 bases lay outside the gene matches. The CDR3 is CASSLAGGRGANVLTF. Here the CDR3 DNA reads TGTGCCAGCAGCTTAGCGGGAGGGAGAGGGGCCAACGTCCTGACTTTC.

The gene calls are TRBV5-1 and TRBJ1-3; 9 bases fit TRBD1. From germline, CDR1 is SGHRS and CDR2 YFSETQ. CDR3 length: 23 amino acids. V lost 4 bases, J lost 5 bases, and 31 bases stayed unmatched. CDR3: CASSETGQGYARREYSDRNTIYF. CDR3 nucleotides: TGCGCCAGCAGCGAAACGGGACAGGGTTATGCGAGGCGAGAGTATAGCGACCGAAACACCATATATTTT. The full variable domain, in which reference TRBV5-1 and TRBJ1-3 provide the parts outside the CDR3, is KAGVTQTPRYLIKTRGQQVTLSCSPISGHRSVSWYQQTPGQGLQFLFEYFSETQRNKGNFPGRFSGRQFSNSRSEMNVSTLELGDSALYLCASSETGQGYARREYSDRNTIYFGEGSWLTVV.

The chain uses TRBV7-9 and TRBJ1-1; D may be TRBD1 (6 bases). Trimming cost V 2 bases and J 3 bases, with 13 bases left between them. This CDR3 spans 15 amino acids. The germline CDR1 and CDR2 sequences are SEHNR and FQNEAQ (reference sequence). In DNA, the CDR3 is TGTGCCAGCAGCTTATTTCAGGGGTTGGACACTGAAGCTTTCTTT. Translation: CASSLFQGLDTEAFF.

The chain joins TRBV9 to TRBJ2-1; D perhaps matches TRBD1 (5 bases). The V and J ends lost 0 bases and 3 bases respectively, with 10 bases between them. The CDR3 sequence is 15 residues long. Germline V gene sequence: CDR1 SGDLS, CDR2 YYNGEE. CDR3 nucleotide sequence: TGTGCCAGCAGCGTAGAGCCCAGGGACTACAATGAGCAGTTCTTC. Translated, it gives CASSVEPRDYNEQFF.

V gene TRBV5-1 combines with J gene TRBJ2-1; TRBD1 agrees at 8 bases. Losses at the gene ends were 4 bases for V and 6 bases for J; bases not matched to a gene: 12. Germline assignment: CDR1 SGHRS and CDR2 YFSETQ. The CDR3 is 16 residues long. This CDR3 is CASSPVGQGKGNEQFF. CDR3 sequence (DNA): TGCGCCAGCAGCCCGGTAGGACAGGGTAAGGGCAATGAGCAGTTCTTC.

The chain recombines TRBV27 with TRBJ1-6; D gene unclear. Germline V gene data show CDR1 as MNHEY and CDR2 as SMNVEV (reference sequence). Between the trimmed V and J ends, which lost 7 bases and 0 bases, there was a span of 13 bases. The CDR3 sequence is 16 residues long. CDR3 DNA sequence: TGTGCCAGCAAGTTTGAGGCGAGCTCCTATAATTCACCCCTCCACTTT. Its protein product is CASKFEASSYNSPLHF.

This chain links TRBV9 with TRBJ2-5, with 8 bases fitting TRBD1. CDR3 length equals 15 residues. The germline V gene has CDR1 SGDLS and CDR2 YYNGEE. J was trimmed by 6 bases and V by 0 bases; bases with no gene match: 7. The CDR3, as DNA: TGTGCCAGCAGCGTAGAGGGGCAGGGGGCGAAGACCCAGTACTTC. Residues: CASSVEGQGAKTQYF.

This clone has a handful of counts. Written as DNA, the CDR3 is TGTGCCAGCAGCCCTAACAGGGGTTGGACCCAGTACTTC. It translates to CASSPNRGWTQYF. The gene calls are TRBV7-8 and TRBJ2-5, with TRBD1 matching 7 bases. The CDR3 loop spans 13 amino acids. Trimming at V came to 5 bases and at J to 7 bases, leaving 7 bases not matched to a gene. Germline V CDR1 and CDR2: SGHVS, FQNEAQ.

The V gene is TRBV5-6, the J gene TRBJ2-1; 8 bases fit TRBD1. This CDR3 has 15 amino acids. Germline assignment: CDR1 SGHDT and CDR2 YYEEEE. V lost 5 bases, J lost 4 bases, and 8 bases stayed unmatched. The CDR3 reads CASRGTDRAYNEQFF. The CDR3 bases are TGTGCCAGCAGGGGAACGGACAGGGCTTACAATGAGCAGTTCTTC.

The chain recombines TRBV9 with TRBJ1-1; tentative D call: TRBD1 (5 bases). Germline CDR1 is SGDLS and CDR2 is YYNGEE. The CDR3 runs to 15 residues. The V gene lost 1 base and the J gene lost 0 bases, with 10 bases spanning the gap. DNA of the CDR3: TGTGCCAGCAGCGTAACAGGCTCTATGAACACTGAAGCTTTCTTT. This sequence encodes CASSVTGSMNTEAFF.

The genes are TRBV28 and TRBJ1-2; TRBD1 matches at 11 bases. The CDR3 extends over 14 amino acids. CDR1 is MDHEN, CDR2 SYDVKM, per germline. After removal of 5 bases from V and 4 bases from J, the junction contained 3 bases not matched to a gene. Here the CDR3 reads CASSGTGGGYGYTF. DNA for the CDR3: TGTGCCAGCAGTGGGACAGGGGGAGGCTATGGCTACACCTTC.

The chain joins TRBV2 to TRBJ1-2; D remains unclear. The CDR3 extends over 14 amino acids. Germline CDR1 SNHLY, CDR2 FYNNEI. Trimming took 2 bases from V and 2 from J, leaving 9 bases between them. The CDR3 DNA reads TGTGCCAGCAGTGAATCCCCTCCCAACTATGGCTACACCTTC. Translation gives CASSESPPNYGYTF.